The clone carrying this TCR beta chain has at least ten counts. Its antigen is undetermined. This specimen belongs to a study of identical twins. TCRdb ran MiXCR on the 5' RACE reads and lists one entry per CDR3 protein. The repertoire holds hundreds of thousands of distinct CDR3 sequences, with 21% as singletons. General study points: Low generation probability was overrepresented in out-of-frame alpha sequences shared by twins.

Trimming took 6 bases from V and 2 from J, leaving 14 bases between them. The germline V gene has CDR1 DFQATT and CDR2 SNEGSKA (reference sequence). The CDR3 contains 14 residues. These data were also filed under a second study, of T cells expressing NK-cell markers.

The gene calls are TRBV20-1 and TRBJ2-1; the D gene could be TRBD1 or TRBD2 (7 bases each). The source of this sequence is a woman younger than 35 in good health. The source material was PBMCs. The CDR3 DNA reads TGCAGTGCCACAGGGGACTACCCCTACAATGAGCAGTTCTTC. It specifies CSATGDYPYNEQFF.